Listed here are 3 T cell receptor beta chains from one sample, sequenced in a study of cytomegalovirus exposure and HLA in healthy donors (dated by TCRdb to 2015 to 2018). Library preparation employed the immunoSEQ multiplex PCR assay. A mixture of 60 forward primers for TCR Vbeta segments and 13 reverse primers for TCR Jbeta segments was used in the multiplex PCR. TCRdb mirrors the immuneACCESS table, restricted to in-frame sequences. Some clones are absent from its copies; in checked studies, under half trace to an unresolved V gene, and the reason for the others is unknown. Recorded for this sample are over 150,000 clones; roughly 78% of them occurred a single time. 1% of the sample is in the top ten clones. The material sequenced was PBMCs. These receptors originate from a woman aged 50 to 60 in good health and CMV-seropositive.

This chain joins TRBV27 and TRBJ2-1, with 9 bases identical to TRBD2. V shed 2 bases, J shed 2 bases, and the junction held 13 bases outside the gene matches. CDR3 length: 19 amino acids. Germline-derived CDR1 and CDR2 are MNHEY and SMNVEV (reference sequence). The CDR3 region has the DNA TGTGCCAGCAGTTTAAGTGGGGCCCCTAGCGGGGTTCCCTACAATGAGCAGTTCTTC. Translated, it gives CASSLSGAPSGVPYNEQFF.

The rearrangement joins TRBV5-4 to TRBJ2-5, with TRBD2 matching 13 bases. CDR1 SGHNT and CDR2 YYREEE come from the germline V gene (reference sequence). J lost 4 bases, V lost 4 bases, and 7 bases had no gene match. This CDR3 contains 16 residues. CDR3 amino acids: CASSTGTSGNVETQYF. The CDR3 DNA is TGTGCCAGCAGCACCGGGACTAGCGGGAATGTAGAGACCCAGTACTTC.

This rearrangement joins TRBV6-6 to TRBJ1-1; D might be TRBD1 (5 bases). The CDR3 sequence is 13 residues long. With 0 bases removed from V and 4 bases from J, the gap between germline ends came to 6 bases. The germline gives CDR1 MNHNY, CDR2 SVGAGI (reference sequence). The CDR3 is CASSYSGGTEAFF. In DNA form, the CDR3 reads TGTGCCAGCAGTTACTCCGGGGGCACTGAAGCTTTCTTT.